One sample yielded the 27 T cell receptor beta chains listed below, sequenced in a study of response to subunit inactivated influenza vaccine. In TCRdb, the RT-PCR reads were re-called with MiXCR into one record per CDR3 protein. The data contain under 200,000 distinct CDR3 sequences, over 8.5% of them singletons. Material: CD8+ T cells sorted from PBMCs, obtained roughly 24 months after vaccination. These receptors all stem from a man between 45 and 75 years old who received an inactivated influenza vaccine.

This clonotype has at least ten counts. The chain uses TRBV25-1 and TRBJ2-3; 7 nucleotides line up with TRBD1. Germline loops: CDR1 MGHDK, CDR2 SYGVNS. The CDR3 length is 14 residues. V was clipped by 6 bases and J by 6 bases; unmatched bases: 9. In DNA form, the CDR3 reads TGTGCCAGCAGAACAGGGGCCTCCGGGGATACGCAGTATTTT. The encoded protein is CASRTGASGDTQYF.

This clonotype has ten or more counts. V and J are TRBV6-5 and TRBJ1-1, with D unclear. Germline loops: CDR1 MNHEY, CDR2 SVGAGI. This CDR3 is 12 amino acids long. With 7 bases removed from V and 3 bases from J, the gap between germline ends came to 9 bases. CDR3 coding DNA: TGTGCCAGCATGAGGGCGTACACTGAAGCTTTCTTT. Its protein product is CASMRAYTEAFF.

At least ten counts were recorded for this clonotype. The rearrangement uses TRBV2 and TRBJ2-7, with TRBD2 identical over 14 bases. This CDR3 contains 16 residues. In germline, CDR1 is SNHLY, CDR2 FYNNEI. The V gene end was trimmed by 1 base and the J gene end by 4 bases; junction bases not matched to a gene: 3. The chain's CDR3 is CASSEGLAGGPYEQYF. CDR3 nucleotide sequence: TGTGCCAGCAGTGAAGGACTAGCGGGAGGGCCGTACGAGCAGTACTTC.

This clonotype was recorded many times. The rearrangement links TRBV5-6 to TRBJ2-7; 11 bases fit TRBD1. This CDR3 spans 14 amino acids. V trimming: 3 bases; J trimming: 4 bases; junction bases outside the gene matches: 3. Germline CDR1 is SGHDT and CDR2 is YYEEEE. The CDR3 loop is CASSSGTGGYEQYF. The CDR3 DNA reads TGTGCCAGCAGCTCGGGGACAGGGGGATACGAGCAGTACTTC.

The chain combines TRBV29-1 with TRBJ2-7; no reliable D call. The germline gives CDR1 SQVTM, CDR2 ANQGSEA. The CDR3 consists of 12 residues. Trimming pared 4 bases from V and 4 bases from J, leaving 11 bases between. The CDR3 DNA reads TGCAGCGTTGGTAGCTCCTGGTACGAGCAGTACTTC. Translation: CSVGSSWYEQYF.

In nucleotides, the CDR3 is TGTGCCAGCAGCTCTCCCAGGGGCGAGGGGAAGGAAAAACTGTTTTTT. Encoded protein: CASSSPRGEGKEKLFF. The gene calls are TRBV5-4 and TRBJ1-4, with D possibly being TRBD1 (6 bases). The CDR3 sequence is 16 residues long. V lost 3 bases to trimming and J lost 8 bases, with 20 bases between them. Germline V gene lookup returns CDR1 SGHNT and CDR2 YYREEE (reference sequence).

The chain employs TRBV19 and TRBJ2-4, with D unresolved. The CDR3 runs to 14 residues. Germline V gives CDR1 LNHDA, CDR2 SQIVND (reference sequence). V lost 5 bases, J lost 9 bases, and 17 bases lay in between. For the CDR3, the DNA is TGTGCCAGTAGTCTCGGCACGTCGTGGGCCATTCAGTACTTC. This gives the protein CASSLGTSWAIQYF.

This clonotype has at least ten counts. V is TRBV12-3 or TRBV12-4 and J is TRBJ2-1; 7 bases match TRBD2. Trimming at V came to 5 bases and at J to 2 bases, leaving 9 bases not matched to a gene. This CDR3 region has 16 residues. CDR3 in amino acids: CASSPLGLGAYNEQFF. The CDR3 bases are TGTGCCAGCAGTCCGCTAGGACTAGGAGCCTACAATGAGCAGTTCTTC.

The genes are TRBV2 and TRBJ1-2, with TRBD1 matching over 10 bases. V was clipped by 6 bases and J by 4 bases; unmatched bases: 8. This CDR3 spans 15 amino acids. Germline values: CDR1 SNHLY, CDR2 FYNNEI. CDR3 in DNA: TGTGCCAGCAGAAGGGGGACAGGGGCTTTCTATGGCTACACCTTC. Amino acid sequence: CASRRGTGAFYGYTF.

The gene calls are TRBV12-3 or TRBV12-4 and TRBJ2-5; 8 bases align to TRBD2. Trimming took 3 bases from V and 5 from J; bases not matched to a gene: 5. The CDR3 runs 14 residues. CDR3 DNA sequence: TGTGCCAGCAGTTTCAGCGGGAGTTGGGAGACCCAGTACTTC. As protein: CASSFSGSWETQYF.

This chain connects TRBV20-1 to TRBJ1-2; D gene unclear. The CDR3 spans 12 residues. V dropped 1 base and J dropped 9 bases, with 12 bases sitting between them. Germline loops: CDR1 DFQATT, CDR2 SNEGSKA (reference sequence). The CDR3 DNA reads as TGCAGTGCTAGAGGGACCGTTTTGAGCTACACCTTC. This gives the protein CSARGTVLSYTF.

The sample holds a few counts of this clonotype. The CDR3 DNA reads TGTGCCAGCAGTTACTCCTACGACAGCCCTGAAAAACTGTTTTTT. Translation gives CASSYSYDSPEKLFF. The chain uses TRBV6-2 or TRBV6-3 and TRBJ1-4; TRBD1 might be the D (5 bases). The CDR3 covers 15 residues. Trimming removed 0 bases from V and 7 bases from J, with 12 bases in between. From germline, CDR1 is MNHEY and CDR2 SVGEGT.

In this sample, this clonotype turned up a few times. This chain connects TRBV28 to TRBJ2-3; 9 nucleotides match TRBD2. This CDR3 contains 14 residues. With 7 bases clipped from V and 5 bases from J, the junction kept 7 bases outside the gene matches. Germline V lookup: CDR1 MDHEN, CDR2 SYDVKM. The CDR3 protein is CASTREGPGDTQYF. The CDR3 DNA is TGTGCCAGCACGCGGGAGGGCCCGGGAGATACGCAGTATTTT.

V is TRBV10-3 and J is TRBJ1-1; possibly TRBD1 for D (6 bases). V was shortened by 0 bases and J by 0 bases, with 8 bases between the two germline ends. CDR1 is ENHRY and CDR2 is SYGVKD in the germline V gene. This CDR3 comprises 15 residues. CDR3 coding DNA: TGTGCCATCAGTGAGTCGTGGGGGCTGAACACTGAAGCTTTCTTT. Translated: CAISESWGLNTEAFF.

V and J are TRBV18 and TRBJ2-1, with D uncertain. This CDR3 region has 15 residues. Trimming shortened V by 4 bases and J by 0 bases, and 10 bases separated the two germline ends. From germline, CDR1 is KGHSH and CDR2 LQKENI. The CDR3 coding sequence is TGTGCCAGCTCACAGTTCGATAGCTCCTACAATGAGCAGTTCTTC. Translation: CASSQFDSSYNEQFF.

This chain joins TRBV28 and TRBJ1-2, with TRBD1 as a possible D gene (6 bases). The CDR3 is 14 residues long. Germline assignment: CDR1 MDHEN and CDR2 SYDVKM. Trimming shortened V by 6 bases and J by 3 bases, and 14 bases separated the two germline ends. This CDR3 reads CASRDDRSYYGYTF. Written as DNA, the CDR3 is TGTGCCAGCAGAGACGACAGGTCCTACTATGGCTACACCTTC.

This chain joins TRBV28 and TRBJ2-7; D remains ambiguous. The CDR3 totals 15 residues. Germline CDR1 and CDR2: MDHEN and SYDVKM. Trimming removed 1 base from V and 1 base from J, with 11 bases in between. The CDR3 DNA reads TGTGCCAGCAGTTTATCCCTCGGACGATCCTACGAGCAGTACTTC. It specifies CASSLSLGRSYEQYF.

Ten or more counts support this clonotype. The chain joins TRBV3-1 to TRBJ2-3; 8 nucleotides agree with TRBD1. V shed 1 base and J 6 bases; nucleotides not matched to a gene: 3. The CDR3 loop spans 14 amino acids. In germline, CDR1 is LGHDT, CDR2 YNNKEL (reference sequence). The CDR3 protein is CASSQGGQGDTQYF. As DNA, the CDR3 is TGTGCCAGCAGCCAAGGAGGACAGGGCGATACGCAGTATTTT.

This clonotype appeared many times. The chain has TRBV11-2 and TRBJ1-1; tentative D call: TRBD1 (6 bases). The germline V gene has CDR1 SGHAT and CDR2 FQNNGV. Trimming stripped 0 bases from V and 4 bases from J, with 6 bases between. The CDR3 loop spans 13 amino acids. CDR3: CASSLEGGTEAFF. The DNA for the CDR3 is TGTGCCAGCAGCTTAGAAGGGGGCACTGAAGCTTTCTTT.

This clonotype was recorded at least ten times. The rearrangement links TRBV29-1 to TRBJ1-2; 8 nucleotides agree with TRBD1. This CDR3 comprises 13 residues. V lost 6 bases, J lost 4 bases, and 7 bases stayed unmatched. Germline V gene data show CDR1 as SQVTM and CDR2 as ANQGSEA. Here the CDR3 DNA reads TGCAGCGTCAACAGGGGGGGAAGCTATGGCTACACCTTC. This codes for CSVNRGGSYGYTF.

This clonotype has a count of ten or more. V gene TRBV27 combines with J gene TRBJ2-5, with TRBD1 identical over 12 bases. J was trimmed by 7 bases and V by 2 bases; bases with no gene match: 8. This CDR3 has 16 residues. Germline lookup yields CDR1 MNHEY and CDR2 SMNVEV (reference sequence). The CDR3 loop reads CASSLTLGQGAGTQYF. CDR3 in DNA: TGTGCCAGCAGTTTAACGTTGGGACAGGGGGCAGGGACCCAGTACTTC.

This clonotype is classed as medium-sized (0.01 to 0.1%). The J gene is TRBJ1-2, the V gene TRBV6-2 or TRBV6-3; D call uncertain. The length of the CDR3 is 13 residues. The V gene's germline CDR1 is MNHEY and CDR2 SVGEGT. The V end was cut by 5 bases, the J end by 5 bases, with 12 bases between. The CDR3 sequence is CASSPLWEYGYTF. CDR3 DNA: TGTGCCAGCAGTCCGTTATGGGAGTATGGCTACACCTTC.

The chain links TRBV28 to TRBJ2-7; the D is unclear. With 1 base removed from V and 1 base from J, the gap between germline ends came to 11 bases. The CDR3 sequence is 15 residues long. Germline V gene sequence: CDR1 MDHEN, CDR2 SYDVKM. CDR3 region: CASSLYSGPSYEQYF. CDR3 bases: TGTGCCAGCAGTTTATACTCGGGCCCTTCCTACGAGCAGTACTTC.

The rearrangement joins TRBV7-8 to TRBJ2-1, with D possibly matching TRBD1 (6 bases). Germline V gene data show CDR1 as SGHVS and CDR2 as FQNEAQ. V gave up 2 bases and J gave up 8 bases, with 16 bases separating them. The CDR3 runs to 15 residues. The CDR3 loop reads CASSLWGRVSDEQFF. The CDR3, as DNA: TGTGCCAGCAGCTTATGGGGGCGCGTTTCAGATGAGCAGTTCTTC.

This clonotype appeared a few times. The rearrangement links TRBV9 to TRBJ2-7, with a possible D match to TRBD2 (6 bases). V lost 4 bases to trimming and J lost 6 bases, with 11 bases between them. The CDR3 loop spans 12 amino acids. CDR1 is SGDLS, CDR2 YYNGEE, per germline. The CDR3 reads CASSPREFEQYF. Here the CDR3 DNA reads TGTGCCAGCAGCCCCCGGGAGTTCGAGCAGTACTTC.

This clonotype was observed a few times. The rearrangement links TRBV30 to TRBJ2-1; 12 bases match TRBD2. Losses at the gene ends were 0 bases for V and 6 bases for J; bases not matched to a gene: 3. The CDR3 consists of 15 residues. CDR1 is GTSNPN, CDR2 SVGIG, per germline (reference sequence). The CDR3 region is CAWSVLAGGTNEQFF. In DNA, the CDR3 is TGTGCCTGGAGTGTACTAGCGGGAGGTACCAATGAGCAGTTCTTC.

In this sample, this clonotype turned up many times. The rearrangement uses TRBV3-1 and TRBJ2-1, with D perhaps TRBD2 (6 bases). Trimming shortened V by 2 bases and J by 0 bases, and 11 bases separated the two germline ends. CDR3 size: 16 residues. CDR1 is LGHDT, CDR2 YNNKEL, per germline (reference sequence). CDR3 protein: CASSQYRGSSYNEQFF. The CDR3, as DNA: TGTGCCAGCAGCCAATATCGGGGGAGCTCCTACAATGAGCAGTTCTTC.